This record looks at one T cell receptor beta chain sequence and its context. The data belong to a study of graft-versus-host responses after intestinal transplantation. Study as a whole: For two to four years after anti-thymocyte globulin induction, all recipients took tacrolimus and steroids.

There are 15 residues in the CDR3. Trimming stripped 6 bases from V and 4 bases from J, with 19 bases between. Germline-derived CDR1 and CDR2 are LNHDA and SQIVND (reference sequence). TCRdb keeps only in-frame clones here, not all; method: immunoSEQ multiplex PCR. The table shows more than 45,000 clones, with approximately 90% occurring only once. The sequences come from PBMCs, collected around 120 days after intestinal transplantation. This chain uses TRBV19 with TRBJ2-7; possible D gene TRBD2, 5 bases. The sequence derives from a human patient who received an intestinal transplant, so some T cells may come from the graft donor. The CDR3 region is CASSVTSPPFYEQYF. The CDR3 DNA sequence: TGTGCCAGTAGCGTTACTAGTCCTCCTTTTTACGAGCAGTACTTC.